This TCR beta chain was retrieved from a study of Ad26.COV2.S vaccination and SARS-CoV-2 variants. Study-wide findings and caveats: Breadth measured for non-spike TCRs was similar across vaccine and placebo recipients.

CDR1 and CDR2 (germline): SGHRS, YFSETQ. V was pared by 0 bases and J by 14 bases, with 11 bases of the junction left unmatched. The CDR3 is 15 amino acids. Some clones are missing from TCRdb's copy, which holds only in-frame ones; the method was immunoSEQ multiplex PCR. The data hold some 480,000 clones, with roughly 89% observed a single time. Treatment in this sample: about 20 received Ad26.COV2.S at low or high dose, single or two shots; 5 received placebo; per-sample allocation not given. Collection of samples fell on day 63 after the first vaccine or placebo injection. As regards this clone: What it binds is not known.

The gene calls are TRBV5-1 and TRBJ2-1; 10 bases are a match to TRBD2. This material consisted of peripheral blood, taken in a trial of Ad26.COV2.S vaccine versus placebo. This sequence was found in a person between 18 and 60 years old who received the Ad26.COV2.S COVID-19 vaccine or a placebo. CDR3 sequence (DNA): TGCGCCAGCAGCTTGGAGGCTAGCGGGGGTAAAAGGGAGTTCTTC. It yields the protein CASSLEASGGKREFF.